Below, 23 T cell receptor beta chains from the same sample are listed, as sequenced in a study of blood T cell repertoires in COVID-19. Clones were sequenced by immunoSEQ multiplex PCR, and TCRdb holds only the in-frame ones, with some missing. The data contain 150,000 to 200,000 clones, around 84% of them singletons. The sequenced sample was peripheral blood. These receptors were taken from a woman of 80 years or more with acute or convalescent COVID-19.

This sequence joins TRBV4-1 and TRBJ2-1, with 8 bases aligning to TRBD2. CDR3 length: 16 residues. The V gene end was trimmed by 2 bases and the J gene end by 9 bases; junction bases not matched to a gene: 12. Germline CDR1 MGHRA, CDR2 YSYEKL. CDR3: CASSQPPAGAPTEQFF. The CDR3 region has the DNA TGCGCCAGCAGCCAACCCCCAGCGGGAGCCCCGACTGAGCAGTTCTTC.

This clone was seen only a few times. V gene TRBV3-1 (or the pseudogene TRBV3-2) combines with J gene TRBJ1-1, with 11 bases matching TRBD1. J was trimmed by 4 bases and V by 1 base; bases with no gene match: 8. Germline V gives CDR1 LGHDT, CDR2 YNNKEL (reference sequence). The CDR3 has 17 residues. This chain's CDR3 is CASSQARTGGAVTEAFF. CDR3 coding DNA: TGTGCCAGCAGCCAAGCCCGGACAGGGGGCGCCGTCACTGAAGCTTTCTTT.

The table lists this clone with a few counts. The J gene is TRBJ1-2, the V gene TRBV7-2; TRBD1 is a possible D gene (5 bases). The CDR3 has 13 amino acids. In germline, CDR1 is SGHTA, CDR2 FQGNSA. V was shortened by 5 bases and J by 5 bases, with 12 bases between the two germline ends. CDR3 amino acids: CASSRGGAYGYTF. The CDR3 DNA reads TGTGCCAGCAGCCGAGGAGGGGCTTATGGCTACACCTTC. Full variable domain (missing parts from reference TRBV7-2 and TRBJ1-2): GAGVSQSPSNKVTEKGKDVELRCDPISGHTALYWYRQSLGQGLEFLIYFQGNSAPDKSGLPSDRFSAERTGGSVSTLTIQRTQQEDSAVYLCASSRGGAYGYTFGSGTRLTVV.

V gene TRBV3-1 (or the pseudogene TRBV3-2) combines with J gene TRBJ2-5, with TRBD2 matching over 11 bases. Trimming removed 1 base from V and 0 bases from J; junction bases left unmatched: 7. In germline, CDR1 is LGHDT, CDR2 YNNKEL (reference sequence). The CDR3 spans 18 residues. The CDR3 DNA is TGTGCCAGCAGCCAAGTGCCTAGCGGGGGGATATACCAAGAGACCCAGTACTTC. It specifies CASSQVPSGGIYQETQYF.

This chain connects TRBV15 to TRBJ2-1, with TRBD2 identical over 15 bases. The CDR3 runs 19 residues. V lost 0 bases to trimming and J lost 8 bases; unmatched junction nucleotides: 11. Germline assignment: CDR1 LNHNV and CDR2 YYDKDF (reference sequence). The DNA for the CDR3 is TGTGCCACCAGCAGAGAGCCTCCGTTCGGACTAGCGGGAGGGGATGAGCAGTTCTTC. Translating gives CATSREPPFGLAGGDEQFF.

The chain has TRBV2 and TRBJ1-4; no reliable D call. The CDR3 runs 11 residues. The V end was cut by 6 bases, the J end by 9 bases, with 8 bases between. CDR1 and CDR2 from the germline V gene are SNHLY and FYNNEI. CDR3 sequence: CASRSAQKLFF. The CDR3 nucleotides read TGTGCCAGCAGGAGTGCTCAAAAACTGTTTTTT.

The chain recombines TRBV11-3 with TRBJ2-7; D might be TRBD2 (6 bases). The CDR3 is made up of 14 amino acids. The ends were cut back, 5 bases at V and 2 bases at J, with 13 bases in the middle. The germline gives CDR1 SGHNT, CDR2 YENEEA. The CDR3 DNA follows: TGTGCCAGCAGCCCGCCCGGCGGGACCTACGAGCAGTACTTC. It encodes CASSPPGGTYEQYF.

The gene calls are TRBV6-5 and TRBJ2-7; TRBD2 matches 12 bases. Germline values: CDR1 MNHEY, CDR2 SVGAGI. This CDR3 has 14 amino acids. Trimming removed 5 bases from V and 5 bases from J; junction bases left unmatched: 4. The CDR3 sequence: CASSRLAGVHEQYF. In nucleotides, the CDR3 is TGTGCCAGCAGTAGACTAGCGGGAGTACACGAGCAGTACTTC.

The rearrangement joins TRBV18 to TRBJ1-4; 8 bases fit TRBD1. Germline CDR1 KGHSH, CDR2 LQKENI. The CDR3 consists of 17 residues. V gave up 2 bases and J gave up 5 bases; unmatched junction bases: 10. Written as DNA, the CDR3 is TGTGCCAGCTCACCATCTAGGACAGGGACTTGGAATGAAAAACTGTTTTTT. Its translation: CASSPSRTGTWNEKLFF.

V gene TRBV29-1 combines with J gene TRBJ2-6; 9 bases align to TRBD1. The CDR3 spans 18 residues. Germline CDR1 is SQVTM and CDR2 is ANQGSEA. V lost 3 bases to trimming and J lost 0 bases; unmatched junction nucleotides: 9. The CDR3, as DNA: TGCAGCGTTGAGGGGGTGGACAGGGGACTCTCTGGGGCCAACGTCCTGACTTTC. Translating gives CSVEGVDRGLSGANVLTF.

The chain has TRBV30 and TRBJ1-5, with a weak D call TRBD1 (6 bases). V dropped 0 bases and J dropped 1 base, with 10 bases sitting between them. The germline V gene encodes CDR1 GTSNPN and CDR2 SVGIG (reference sequence). This CDR3 has 15 amino acids. The CDR3 protein is CAWSVRGGSNQPQHF. The CDR3 DNA reads as TGTGCCTGGAGTGTACGAGGGGGAAGCAATCAGCCCCAGCATTTT. The full variable domain, with the rest looked up from reference TRBV30 and TRBJ1-5, is SQTIHQWPATLVQPVGSPLSLECTVEGTSNPNLYWYRQAAGRGLQLLFYSVGIGQISSEVPQNLSASRPQDRQFILSSKKLLLSDSGFYLCAWSVRGGSNQPQHFGDGTRLSIL.

V and J are TRBV24-1 and TRBJ2-1, with 9 bases aligning to TRBD2. The junction had 13 bases not matched to a gene; V was cut back by 4 bases and J by 10 bases. The germline gives CDR1 KGHDR, CDR2 SFDVKD. The length of the CDR3 is 16 residues. This CDR3 reads CATSEPQAGGLSEQFF. The CDR3 DNA sequence: TGTGCCACCAGTGAACCGCAGGCGGGAGGGCTGTCGGAGCAGTTCTTC.

The V call is TRBV19, the J call TRBJ1-3; D is perhaps TRBD1 (6 bases). The CDR3 consists of 15 residues. CDR1 and CDR2 (germline): LNHDA, SQIVND (reference sequence). V was shortened by 4 bases and J by 2 bases, with 12 bases between the two germline ends. For the CDR3, the DNA is TGTGCCAGTAGTACTAACGACAGGACTGGAAACACCATATATTTT. Protein sequence: CASSTNDRTGNTIYF.

The chain uses TRBV4-1 and TRBJ2-1; 14 nucleotides match TRBD2. This CDR3 has 20 residues. Looked up from germline, CDR1 is MGHRA and CDR2 is YSYEKL. The junction had 17 bases not matched to a gene; V was cut back by 3 bases and J by 7 bases. The CDR3, as DNA: TGCGCCAGCAGCCAGCAGGGACTAGCGGGAGAGAGAGGGATGAGAAATGAGCAGTTCTTC. Residues: CASSQQGLAGERGMRNEQFF.

The chain links TRBV3-1 (or the pseudogene TRBV3-2) to TRBJ1-1, with 8 bases fitting TRBD1. Trimming took 3 bases from V and 9 from J; bases not matched to a gene: 6. This CDR3 contains 13 residues. CDR1 and CDR2 (germline): LGHDT, YNNKEL (reference sequence). DNA for the CDR3: TGTGCCAGCAGCCAGGACAGGGACTTGCAAGCTTTCTTT. Translating it yields CASSQDRDLQAFF.

The CDR3 region has the DNA TGTGCCAGCACCCGGGGGGGAGGGGAGACCCAGTACTTC. The encoded protein is CASTRGGGETQYF. The chain uses TRBV3-1 (or the pseudogene TRBV3-2) and TRBJ2-5, with 8 bases aligning to TRBD2. The CDR3 sequence is 13 residues long. Germline V gene lookup returns CDR1 LGHDT and CDR2 YNNKEL (reference sequence). J gave up 5 bases and V 7 bases, and 6 bases lay outside the gene matches.

The chain employs TRBV7-8 and TRBJ1-6; 10 bases line up with TRBD1. This CDR3 is 14 amino acids long. The V gene end was trimmed by 6 bases and the J gene end by 9 bases; junction bases not matched to a gene: 5. Germline V gives CDR1 SGHVS, CDR2 FQNEAQ. Written as DNA, the CDR3 is TGTGCCAGCAGATCCGGGACAGGGGTTTCACCCCTCCACTTT. This translates into CASRSGTGVSPLHF.

The chain uses TRBV29-1 and TRBJ1-2, with 9 bases that match TRBD1. Germline V gene lookup returns CDR1 SQVTM and CDR2 ANQGSEA. This CDR3 is built from 15 residues. J lost 2 bases, V lost 4 bases, and 8 bases had no gene match. The CDR3 DNA reads TGCAGCGTTGGACAGGGGGGGACTGAGAACTATGGCTACACCTTC. Encoded protein: CSVGQGGTENYGYTF. The variable domain in full, with the rest retrieved from reference TRBV29-1 and TRBJ1-2, is SAVISQKPSRDICQRGTSLTIQCQVDSQVTMMFWYRQQPGQSLTLIATANQGSEATYESGFVIDKFPISRPNLTFSTLTVSNMSPEDSSIYLCSVGQGGTENYGYTFGSGTRLTVV.

The chain carries TRBV12-3 or TRBV12-4 and TRBJ1-1, with TRBD1 matching 7 bases. Trimming removed 6 bases from V and 4 bases from J; junction bases left unmatched: 2. The CDR3 covers 12 residues. The CDR3 sequence is CASSRGSTEAFF. CDR3 sequence (DNA): TGTGCCAGCAGCAGGGGGAGCACTGAAGCTTTCTTT.

The gene calls are TRBV5-1 and TRBJ2-3, with 9 bases aligning to TRBD2. The V gene end was trimmed by 3 bases and the J gene end by 3 bases; junction bases not matched to a gene: 5. This CDR3 is 15 amino acids long. Germline V gene lookup returns CDR1 SGHRS and CDR2 YFSETQ. CDR3 sequence: CASSSLAGETDTQYF. Here the CDR3 DNA reads TGCGCCAGCAGCTCTTTAGCGGGAGAGACAGATACGCAGTATTTT.

The chain joins TRBV11-3 to TRBJ1-1; TRBD1 matches 9 bases. Germline trimming cut 5 bases from V and 5 bases from J; bases unmatched to any gene: 12. This CDR3 has 16 amino acids. The germline V gene has CDR1 SGHNT and CDR2 YENEEA. The CDR3 DNA sequence: TGTGCCAGCAGCCATCGGACAGGGGCCGGTGGGACTGAAGCTTTCTTT. It specifies CASSHRTGAGGTEAFF.

The rearrangement joins TRBV6-1 to TRBJ1-1; 9 nucleotides match TRBD1. The CDR3 runs 16 residues. Germline V gene sequence: CDR1 MNHNS, CDR2 SASEGT. V was pared by 3 bases and J by 4 bases, with 9 bases of the junction left unmatched. The CDR3 region is CASSDLQGARVTEAFF. The CDR3 region has the DNA TGTGCCAGCAGTGACCTACAGGGGGCGCGGGTCACTGAAGCTTTCTTT.

The V call is TRBV10-3, the J call TRBJ2-5, with 11 bases that match TRBD2. Trimming removed 3 bases from V and 6 bases from J; junction bases left unmatched: 6. Per germline, CDR1 ENHRY and CDR2 SYGVKD. The CDR3 extends over 15 amino acids. CDR3 sequence (DNA): TGTGCCATCAGTGACCCGGGACTAGCGGTAAAGACCCAGTACTTC. This sequence encodes CAISDPGLAVKTQYF.